This T cell receptor beta chain was documented in a study of shared clonotypes between healthy human individuals. Background on the study: Donor composition was a couple of women and three men, aged 18 to 49. CD8 memory received one plate per donor, CD8 naive two, CD4 memory three and CD4 naive three. Regarding the study as a whole: Across several donors, naive CD4 shared 5% to 6%, naive CD8 3.5% to 4%, memory CD4 2% to 2.5%, memory CD8 0.4%.

The germline CDR1 and CDR2 sequences are SGHRS and YFSETQ. Between the trimmed V and J ends, which lost 0 bases and 5 bases, there was a span of 12 bases. The CDR3 is 14 amino acids. Evenly divided among several immunoSEQ plates was the genomic DNA of each subset. Sequencing was performed with immunoSEQ multiplex PCR; in TCRdb, only in-frame clones are kept and a portion is missing. The table has under 300,000 clones, over 60% seen once. This clone was counted a few times. Its specificity is not known. This TCR came from a man in his thirties or forties in good health. The chain has TRBV5-1 and TRBJ2-7; D is uncertain. Sequences were obtained from memory CD4+ T cells sorted from blood. Subset specified: CD45RA-negative fraction. CDR3 amino acids: CASSLGALGDEQYF. The CDR3 DNA reads as TGCGCCAGCAGCTTGGGTGCCTTGGGCGACGAGCAGTACTTC.